The source of this T cell receptor (beta chain) is a study of shared clonotypes between healthy human individuals. Study-wide results and caveats: On the whole, naive subsets had larger estimated richness than memory subsets had.

Profiling relied on immunoSEQ multiplex PCR, and the TCRdb table lists in-frame clones only, not all of them. The sample holds approximately 2.5 million clones, 90% to 95% seen once. With 0 bases removed from V and 2 bases from J, the gap between germline ends came to 17 bases. Germline CDR1 SGHTA, CDR2 FQGNSA. The CDR3 runs 17 residues. As for this clone: Its matching antigen is unknown.

The sequencing sample was made of naive CD4+ T cells sorted from blood. Stated subset: CD45RA+ positively selected. The chain uses TRBV7-2 and TRBJ2-7, with D perhaps TRBD2 (8 bases). This TCR derives from a man between 18 and 35 years old in good health. CDR3 sequence reads: CASSLASGGGAAYEQYF. The CDR3 DNA is TGTGCCAGCAGCTTAGCCTCGGGAGGGGGCGCGGCCTACGAGCAGTACTTC. Full variable domain (rest looked up from reference TRBV7-2 and TRBJ2-7): GAGVSQSPSNKVTEKGKDVELRCDPISGHTALYWYRQSLGQGLEFLIYFQGNSAPDKSGLPSDRFSAERTGGSVSTLTIQRTQQEDSAVYLCASSLASGGGAAYEQYFGPGTRLTVT.